This T cell receptor beta chain was profiled in a study of early T cells in non-severe SARS-CoV-2 infection. Individual cDNA molecules carried attached unique molecular identifiers. TCRdb redid the calling of the 5' RACE reads with MiXCR, one entry per CDR3 protein. In the table there are some 40,000 distinct CDR3 sequences, roughly 5% of which are singletons. CDR3 length: 16 amino acids. Germline V gives CDR1 KGHDR, CDR2 SFDVKD. V lost 3 bases and J lost 2; bases outside the gene matches: 5. Notes on this clonotype: The target antigen is unknown.

Study-level findings and limits: Database matching using VDJdb favored anti-spike CD8 responses, with private and CD4 specificities left missing.

This receptor was identified in an adult who was a healthcare worker with PCR-confirmed SARS-CoV-2 infection or an uninfected control (not recorded which). Input material: whole blood. The chain links TRBV24-1 to TRBJ2-1; 8 nucleotides match TRBD1. CDR3 protein: CATSDTGTGTYNEQFF. The CDR3 DNA is TGTGCCACCAGTGATACCGGGACAGGCACCTACAATGAGCAGTTCTTC.